Following are 10 T cell receptor beta chains from one sample sequenced in a study of shared clonotypes between healthy human individuals. Produced via immunoSEQ multiplex PCR; TCRdb's table is partial and in-frame only. The table records around 690,000 clones, around 91% of them present only once. The sample comprised memory CD8+ T cells from PBMCs. Noted subset: CD45RO+ cells pooled with CCR7-negative TemRA cells. The receptors were sampled from a man aged 18 to 30 in good health. Some clones in this sample may be carry-over from other donors' samples.

The J gene is TRBJ1-2, the V gene TRBV16; 9 nucleotides agree with TRBD1. The V gene's germline CDR1 is KGHSY and CDR2 FQNENV. The CDR3 has 15 amino acids. Trimming at V came to 0 bases and at J to 4 bases, leaving 3 bases not matched to a gene. The CDR3 loop reads CASSQSDRGSYGYTF. The DNA for the CDR3 is TGTGCCAGCAGCCAATCGGACAGGGGATCCTATGGCTACACCTTC.

This clone was detected once. The J gene is TRBJ2-1, the V gene TRBV7-9; D might be TRBD2 (5 bases). The ends were cut back, 3 bases at V and 8 bases at J, with 11 bases in the middle. Germline V gene lookup returns CDR1 SEHNR and CDR2 FQNEAQ (reference sequence). This CDR3 spans 13 amino acids. The CDR3 DNA follows: TGTGCCAGCAGCTTTCGGGGTTTCCATGAGCAGTTCTTC. It yields the protein CASSFRGFHEQFF.

The J gene is TRBJ2-2, the V gene TRBV4-1; D is possibly TRBD1 or TRBD2 (5 bases each). The CDR3 extends over 14 amino acids. The germline V gene encodes CDR1 MGHRA and CDR2 YSYEKL. V lost 2 bases, J lost 6 bases, and 10 bases lay in between. CDR3 DNA: TGCGCCAGCAGCCAATCCCAGGGAGCCGGGGAGCTGTTTTTT. Its protein product is CASSQSQGAGELFF.

In its sample, this clone was seen once. The chain combines TRBV11-2 with TRBJ1-3; 8 positions agree with TRBD1. This CDR3 is built from 14 residues. Trimming cost V 3 bases and J 4 bases; bases outside gene matches: 2. The V gene's germline CDR1 is SGHAT and CDR2 FQNNGV. The CDR3, as DNA: TGTGCCAGCAGCTTCGGGACAGGCGGAAACACCATATATTTT. Its protein is CASSFGTGGNTIYF.

This clone was seen a handful of times. The chain employs TRBV7-2 and TRBJ2-7; no clear D. The CDR3 loop spans 13 amino acids. Deletions cut 0 bases from V and 2 bases from J, with 5 bases between. From germline, CDR1 is SGHTA and CDR2 FQGNSA. This CDR3 reads CASSLAGTYEQYF. DNA of the CDR3: TGTGCCAGCAGCTTAGCGGGGACCTACGAGCAGTACTTC.

The CDR3 protein is CASSFAGTVRDTQYF. CDR3 nucleotide sequence: TGTGCCAGCAGCTTCGCCGGGACCGTGAGAGATACGCAGTATTTT. The chain has TRBV13 and TRBJ2-3; possibly TRBD1 or TRBD2 for D (5 bases each). In germline, CDR1 is PRHDT, CDR2 FYEKMQ (reference sequence). This CDR3 region has 15 residues. Trimming cost V 3 bases and J 5 bases, with 15 bases left between them.

This clone has only one observation. This sample also contains other DNA sequences that code for the same CDR3. The chain links TRBV7-9 to TRBJ2-7; 9 positions agree with TRBD1. V lost 0 bases and J lost 4; bases outside the gene matches: 4. The CDR3 is 15 amino acids. Germline CDR1 reads SEHNR; CDR2 reads FQNEAQ (reference sequence). The CDR3 loop is CASSLAGQGSYEQYF. CDR3 in DNA: TGTGCCAGCAGCTTAGCGGGACAGGGATCGTACGAGCAGTACTTC.

This clone was recorded a few times. The V call is TRBV7-2, the J call TRBJ1-1; 7 bases line up with TRBD1. The CDR3 totals 12 residues. The germline gives CDR1 SGHTA, CDR2 FQGNSA. With V trimmed by 5 bases and J by 6 bases, 3 bases remained unmatched. The CDR3 nucleotides read TGTGCCAGCAGCACACAGGGGTCTGAAGCTTTCTTT. Its protein is CASSTQGSEAFF.

The chain recombines TRBV2 with TRBJ1-1; D remains unclear. The germline V and J ends were trimmed by 3 bases and 4 bases, with 9 bases remaining between them. CDR1 is SNHLY and CDR2 is FYNNEI in the germline V gene. This CDR3 has 13 residues. The CDR3 nucleotides read TGTGCCAGCAGTGAGAGGGCCGGCACTGAAGCTTTCTTT. This gives the protein CASSERAGTEAFF. The full variable domain, its missing parts supplied by reference TRBV2 and TRBJ1-1, is EPEVTQTPSHQVTQMGQEVILRCVPISNHLYFYWYRQILGQKVEFLVSFYNNEISEKSEIFDDQFSVERPDGSNFTLKIRSTKLEDSAMYFCASSERAGTEAFFGQGTRLTVV.

This sequence joins TRBV7-9 and TRBJ2-5; the match to TRBD2 covers 8 bases. Germline trimming cut 5 bases from V and 4 bases from J; bases unmatched to any gene: 9. This CDR3 spans 15 amino acids. The V gene's germline CDR1 is SEHNR and CDR2 FQNEAQ (reference sequence). The CDR3 coding sequence is TGTGCCAGCAGCACATTTAGCGGGAACAGAGAGACCCAGTACTTC. The encoded protein is CASSTFSGNRETQYF.